This T cell receptor (beta chain) was recovered during a study of T cells after yellow fever vaccination. Study results and limitations: Post-booster repertoires again held most primary-vaccination clones (approximately 96% CD4, roughly 90% CD8). It was a small share of clonotypes that appeared in both CD4 and CD8 compartments. On re-exposure, the response was weaker but peaked faster, at day 5 versus 15.

A remark on this clonotype: What it binds is not known.

Generation of TCR cDNA used 5'RACE template switching (which added a universal primer site and UMIs). TCRdb itself ran the 5' RACE reads through MiXCR, one entry per CDR3 protein. The sample yields 250,000 to 400,000 distinct CDR3 sequences, about 4% seen once. The CDR3 is 13 residues long. Germline lookup yields CDR1 MDHEN and CDR2 SYDVKM. V was pared by 10 bases and J by 9 bases, with 8 bases of the junction left unmatched. The sequences come from PBMCs, collected 5 days after the yellow fever booster vaccination. V usage is TRBV28 and J usage is TRBJ1-6; TRBD1 aligns across 8 bases. The sequence was collected from a man younger than 35 who received the YFV17D yellow fever vaccine. The CDR3 DNA reads TGTGCCATCCGACAGGGGCGGTCTTCACCCCTCCACTTT. Amino acids: CAIRQGRSSPLHF.